Below, 27 T cell receptor beta chains from the same sample are listed, as sequenced in a study of cytomegalovirus exposure and HLA in healthy donors. TCRdb keeps only in-frame clones here, not all; method: immunoSEQ multiplex PCR. The sample lists around 140,000 clones, roughly 93% occurring once. Source material: PBMCs. All receptors come from a man aged 18 to 30 in good health and CMV-seropositive.

This chain uses TRBV5-1 with TRBJ1-1; maybe TRBD1 (6 bases). Germline CDR1 is SGHRS and CDR2 is YFSETQ. This CDR3 spans 14 amino acids. The V and J ends lost 4 bases and 4 bases respectively, with 14 bases between them. The CDR3 bases are TGCGCCAGCAGCCCCACAGGGATGGCCACTGAAGCTTTCTTT. This translates into CASSPTGMATEAFF. The full variable domain, rest sourced from reference TRBV5-1 and TRBJ1-1, is KAGVTQTPRYLIKTRGQQVTLSCSPISGHRSVSWYQQTPGQGLQFLFEYFSETQRNKGNFPGRFSGRQFSNSRSEMNVSTLELGDSALYLCASSPTGMATEAFFGQGTRLTVV.

This sequence joins TRBV27 and TRBJ2-3; D unclear. Deletions cut 7 bases from V and 0 bases from J, with 8 bases between. Germline V gene sequence: CDR1 MNHEY, CDR2 SMNVEV (reference sequence). This CDR3 contains 13 residues. The CDR3 spells CASKASSTDTQYF. As DNA, the CDR3 is TGTGCCAGCAAAGCATCTAGCACAGATACGCAGTATTTT.

The chain uses TRBV2 and TRBJ2-7; the D gene is possibly TRBD1 (5 bases). The CDR3 runs to 14 residues. Germline CDR1 is SNHLY and CDR2 is FYNNEI. The V end lost 2 bases, the J end lost 5 bases, and 13 bases lay between the germline ends. This CDR3 reads CASSERAGWDEQYF. For the CDR3, the DNA is TGTGCCAGCAGTGAACGGGCAGGGTGGGACGAGCAGTACTTC.

The gene calls are TRBV29-1 and TRBJ1-1, with 7 bases fitting TRBD1. Germline-derived CDR1 and CDR2 are SQVTM and ANQGSEA. Trimming removed 8 bases from V and 2 bases from J; junction bases left unmatched: 8. CDR3 length: 13 residues. The CDR3 coding sequence is TGCAGCTCGACCGGACAGGCTAACACTGAAGCTTTCTTT. The encoded protein is CSSTGQANTEAFF.

The rearrangement joins TRBV6-5 to TRBJ2-2; D uncertain. The CDR3 covers 14 residues. Trimming shortened V by 6 bases and J by 6 bases, and 14 bases separated the two germline ends. Germline CDR1 MNHEY, CDR2 SVGAGI. As DNA, the CDR3 is TGTGCCAGCAGGAGCCAAGAAATCGCCGGGGAGCTGTTTTTT. Translating it yields CASRSQEIAGELFF.

The chain joins TRBV4-1 to TRBJ2-2; 8 bases are shared with TRBD1. The CDR3 spans 20 residues. The germline V gene encodes CDR1 MGHRA and CDR2 YSYEKL. The J segment lost 4 bases and the V segment lost 0 bases, leaving 16 bases of the junction unmatched. CDR3: CASSQDETGVYSLGTGELFF. CDR3 nucleotide sequence: TGCGCCAGCAGCCAAGACGAGACAGGGGTCTACTCTCTGGGCACCGGGGAGCTGTTTTTT.

This clone was seen only once. The chain recombines TRBV6-5 with TRBJ2-1; 13 bases map to TRBD2. The germline V gene has CDR1 MNHEY and CDR2 SVGAGI. The J segment lost 7 bases and the V segment lost 2 bases, leaving 5 bases of the junction unmatched. The CDR3 runs to 16 residues. The CDR3 sequence is CASSYPGLAGRNEQFF. CDR3 nucleotide sequence: TGTGCCAGCAGTTACCCGGGACTAGCGGGACGGAATGAGCAGTTCTTC.

The chain employs TRBV4-2 and TRBJ2-5; maybe TRBD2 (6 bases). CDR3 length: 15 amino acids. CDR1 and CDR2 (germline): LGHNA, YNFKEQ. The V end was cut by 0 bases, the J end by 5 bases, with 13 bases between. The CDR3: CASSQEAFAGETQYF. Here the CDR3 DNA reads TGTGCCAGCAGCCAAGAAGCGTTTGCGGGGGAGACCCAGTACTTC.

The chain couples TRBV2 to TRBJ2-3; TRBD2 aligns across 8 bases. In germline, CDR1 is SNHLY, CDR2 FYNNEI. CDR3 size: 14 residues. Germline trimming cut 4 bases from V and 8 bases from J; bases unmatched to any gene: 8. The CDR3 is CASSGAVAGGTQYF. In DNA form, the CDR3 reads TGTGCCAGCAGTGGGGCTGTTGCGGGAGGTACGCAGTATTTT.

V usage is TRBV7-9 and J usage is TRBJ1-1; 7 nucleotides align to TRBD1. Germline trimming cut 6 bases from V and 0 bases from J; bases unmatched to any gene: 7. The CDR3 length is 15 residues. Germline V gives CDR1 SEHNR, CDR2 FQNEAQ (reference sequence). The CDR3 loop is CASSPIQGMNTEAFF. The CDR3 nucleotides are TGTGCCAGCAGTCCTATACAGGGGATGAACACTGAAGCTTTCTTT.

The chain uses TRBV11-2 and TRBJ2-1, with D perhaps matching TRBD2 (6 bases). This CDR3 is 14 amino acids long. The V end was cut by 3 bases, the J end by 2 bases, with 8 bases between. Germline CDR1 is SGHAT and CDR2 is FQNNGV. The CDR3 bases are TGTGCCAGCAGCTTTCGGGGGACCTACAATGAGCAGTTCTTC. Amino acids: CASSFRGTYNEQFF.

This clone appeared once. The chain carries TRBV2 and TRBJ2-6; weak D call: TRBD1 (6 bases). The germline V gene has CDR1 SNHLY and CDR2 FYNNEI. This CDR3 has 13 residues. V was trimmed by 9 bases and J by 2 bases, leaving 8 bases between them. In nucleotides, the CDR3 is TGTGCCAGACAGGGCACTGGGGCCAACGTCCTGACTTTC. Residues: CARQGTGANVLTF.

This chain joins TRBV10-1 and TRBJ2-3, with 8 bases lining up with TRBD2. This CDR3 contains 15 residues. CDR1 is WNHNN and CDR2 is SYGVQD in the germline V gene (reference sequence). J was trimmed by 4 bases and V by 3 bases; bases with no gene match: 6. The CDR3, as DNA: TGCGCCAGCAGTGACAGCGGGAGCACGGCAGATACGCAGTATTTT. It translates to CASSDSGSTADTQYF.

This chain links TRBV6-5 with TRBJ2-2; 9 bases are a match to TRBD1. This CDR3 is 13 amino acids long. Losses at the gene ends were 5 bases for V and 6 bases for J; bases not matched to a gene: 1. Germline V CDR1 and CDR2: MNHEY, SVGAGI. The CDR3: CASSRQGAGELFF. The CDR3 nucleotides are TGTGCCAGCAGTCGACAGGGGGCCGGGGAGCTGTTTTTT.

The chain uses TRBV4-1 and TRBJ2-1; D is uncertain. Trimming shortened V by 0 bases and J by 1 base, and 10 bases separated the two germline ends. Germline V gene sequence: CDR1 MGHRA, CDR2 YSYEKL. The CDR3 length is 16 residues. The CDR3 DNA follows: TGCGCCAGCAGCCAAGATCGATACGGGTCCTACAATGAGCAGTTCTTC. Its translation is CASSQDRYGSYNEQFF.

The chain combines TRBV18 with TRBJ1-1; unclear D gene. This CDR3 has 13 residues. V shed 6 bases and J shed 3 bases, with 11 bases lying between them. Germline V gene data show CDR1 as KGHSH and CDR2 as LQKENI. CDR3 DNA sequence: TGTGCCAGCTCCCCCCACAGAGACACTGAAGCTTTCTTT. Amino acid sequence: CASSPHRDTEAFF.

The chain joins TRBV5-1 to TRBJ2-1; D remains ambiguous. Germline loops: CDR1 SGHRS, CDR2 YFSETQ. The V and J ends lost 7 bases and 2 bases respectively, with 7 bases between them. CDR3 length: 12 residues. CDR3 DNA sequence: TGCGCCAGCTCCAGTGCCTACAATGAGCAGTTCTTC. This codes for CASSSAYNEQFF.

This sequence joins TRBV6-1 and TRBJ2-1; TRBD1 is a possible D gene (8 bases). The CDR3 runs to 14 residues. The V end was cut by 7 bases, the J end by 4 bases, with 14 bases between. Germline V gene lookup returns CDR1 MNHNS and CDR2 SASEGT. Written as DNA, the CDR3 is TGTGCCAGCACTCGGGGGGACAGGTACAATGAGCAGTTCTTC. It encodes CASTRGDRYNEQFF.

The table lists this clone with a count of one. The gene calls are TRBV7-9 and TRBJ2-7; possibly TRBD1 for D (5 bases). CDR1 SEHNR and CDR2 FQNEAQ come from the germline V gene (reference sequence). The CDR3 runs to 13 residues. Trimming left V 5 bases short and J 0 bases short, with 8 bases between. DNA for the CDR3: TGTGCCAGCAGCCCTGACAGCTCCTACGAGCAGTACTTC. Translated, it gives CASSPDSSYEQYF. Complete variable domain (other parts from reference TRBV7-9 and TRBJ2-7): DTGVSQNPRHKITKRGQNVTFRCDPISEHNRLYWYRQTLGQGPEFLTYFQNEAQLEKSRLLSDRFSAERPKGSFSTLEIQRTEQGDSAMYLCASSPDSSYEQYFGPGTRLTVT.

This clone was found once. V gene TRBV30 combines with J gene TRBJ2-1, with a tentative D call TRBD1 (5 bases). Trimming took off 1 base at V and 9 bases at J, with 7 bases between the two ends. Germline CDR1 reads GTSNPN; CDR2 reads SVGIG (reference sequence). This CDR3 contains 11 residues. The CDR3 protein is CAWSATVEQFF. The CDR3 DNA reads TGTGCCTGGAGTGCGACAGTTGAGCAGTTCTTC.

This sequence joins TRBV27 and TRBJ2-3; possibly TRBD1 for D (6 bases). The CDR3 is 13 residues long. CDR1 MNHEY and CDR2 SMNVEV come from the germline V gene (reference sequence). Trimming pared 5 bases from V and 2 bases from J, leaving 8 bases between. Here the CDR3 reads CASSRDTTDTQYF. The CDR3 DNA is TGTGCCAGCAGTAGGGACACCACAGATACGCAGTATTTT.

CDR3 sequence (DNA): TGCGCCAGCAGACCAGACAGGGGGGACGAGCAGTACTTC. This gives the protein CASRPDRGDEQYF. The V and J genes are TRBV5-1 and TRBJ2-7; 9 bases fit TRBD1. Trimming took 5 bases from V and 5 from J; bases not matched to a gene: 5. Germline V gene sequence: CDR1 SGHRS, CDR2 YFSETQ. The CDR3 is made up of 13 amino acids.

The chain couples TRBV5-1 to TRBJ2-3; D uncertain. CDR1 is SGHRS, CDR2 YFSETQ, per germline. The V gene lost 1 base and the J gene lost 2 bases, with 11 bases spanning the gap. The CDR3 consists of 15 residues. The CDR3: CASSLYGSYTDTQYF. The CDR3 coding sequence is TGCGCCAGCAGCTTGTACGGGTCATACACAGATACGCAGTATTTT. Using reference TRBV5-1 and TRBJ2-3 for the parts outside the CDR3, the full variable domain is KAGVTQTPRYLIKTRGQQVTLSCSPISGHRSVSWYQQTPGQGLQFLFEYFSETQRNKGNFPGRFSGRQFSNSRSEMNVSTLELGDSALYLCASSLYGSYTDTQYFGPGTRLTVL.

The chain recombines TRBV6-5 with TRBJ2-7; 9 bases are a match to TRBD1. The germline CDR1 and CDR2 sequences are MNHEY and SVGAGI. This CDR3 has 15 amino acids. Losses at the gene ends were 5 bases for V and 1 base for J; bases not matched to a gene: 6. The CDR3 bases are TGTGCCAGCAGTCCGACCGGGACAGGGTCCTACGAGCAGTACTTC. It specifies CASSPTGTGSYEQYF.

The table lists this clone with a count of one. The chain uses TRBV19 and TRBJ2-1; 12 bases match TRBD2. V lost 5 bases to trimming and J lost 2 bases; unmatched junction nucleotides: 13. Per the germline V gene, CDR1 is LNHDA and CDR2 is SQIVND (reference sequence). The CDR3 is made up of 19 amino acids. CDR3 protein: CASSPQTSGRKNPYNEQFF. The CDR3 nucleotides read TGTGCCAGTAGTCCTCAGACTAGCGGGAGAAAAAATCCCTACAATGAGCAGTTCTTC.

This chain uses TRBV25-1 with TRBJ1-5; a possible D gene is TRBD1 (5 bases). Germline V CDR1 and CDR2: MGHDK, SYGVNS. The CDR3 has 13 residues. V was cut by 2 bases and J by 4 bases, with 6 bases left in between. CDR3 amino acids: CASSERGNQPQHF. For the CDR3, the DNA is TGTGCCAGCAGTGAACGGGGGAATCAGCCCCAGCATTTT.

The V gene is TRBV6-5, the J gene TRBJ2-5; 9 nucleotides match TRBD1. TRBJ2-7 matches the DNA end more closely, so the J call is doubtful. This CDR3 is built from 15 residues. Germline V lookup: CDR1 MNHEY, CDR2 SVGAGI. CDR3 nucleotide sequence: TGTGCCAGCAGTTACACCCTACAGGGGGCGGACGAGCAGTACTTC. It translates to CASSYTLQGADEQYF.